This T cell receptor (beta chain) was sequenced during a study of T cells generated in artificial thymic organoids (dated by TCRdb to 2015 to 2018). For context, the study as a whole: The study compared the TCR alpha and beta CDR3 repertoires of CD8 single positive T cells derived from in vitro artificial thymic organoids against those of naive CD8 T cells from thymus and peripheral blood. The repertoire sequencing data shown were described as representative of three independent experiments. On the study overall, not on this receptor specifically: Organoid-derived CD8 single positive T cells showed physiological TCR clonotype diversity comparable to thymic and blood naive CD8 T cells.

Healthy adult donors provided the non-mobilized peripheral blood. Primary CD8+ T cells were enriched with magnetic beads using the Miltenyi CD8+ T cell Isolation Kit. Blood naive CD8 T cells were FACS sorted as CD3+TCRalphabeta+CD8+CD45RO-CCR7+ before RNA extraction. For each sample, the RNeasy Micro kit was used to purify total RNA from about 40,000 to 200,000 sorted cells, and RNA quality was checked on an Agilent RNA 6000 Nano chip. TCRalpha and TCRbeta libraries were amplified in separate semi-nested PCR reactions using Advantage 2 and reverse primers located in the TRAC or TRBC constant regions. First-strand cDNA synthesis used between about 3.5 and 500 ng of total RNA. TCR cDNA libraries were generated by 5'-RACE using the SMARTer PCR cDNA Synthesis kit, with a poly-dT primer for first-strand synthesis. Semi-nested constant-region reverse primers carried 5-nucleotide sample-specific barcodes, and products were cleaned with the Zymo DNA Clean and Concentrator-5 kit. As many as ten barcoded samples were combined into a pool, ligated to Illumina adaptors, and sequenced on an Illumina MiSeq as 2 x 150 bp paired-end reads. The study's own analysis went as follows. Demultiplexed reads were aligned using BLAT against a custom library containing all human TRAV, TRAJ, TRBV, TRBD and TRBJ combinations from IMGT. The best BLAT hits were picked using pslCDnaFilter (-maxAligns=1, -ignoreIntrons), and custom Perl scripts were used to calculate clonotype frequencies. The public sequencing data were trimmed at Q25 with fastp and processed into clonotypes with MiXCR by TCRdb, which kept only in-frame beta chains. Rows matching on CDR3 protein sequence are summarized as one entry with the most common DNA and genes. The V and J calls shown here were made by TCRdb, not taken from the authors' results. The sample records more than 3,000 distinct CDR3 sequences, around 36% of which are singletons. In total, the top ten clones hold about 2.3% of the sample.

With respect to this clonotype: There is no known antigen for this receptor. The CDR3 ends on some other residue instead of the conserved phenylalanine or tryptophan, so this is likely a read error.

Taken from the germline V gene, the CDR1 and CDR2 loops are SQVTM and ANQGSEA. The CDR3 adds up to 13 amino acids, both ends counted. CDR3 DNA is the only sequence kept; it has 39 bases, read in frame from the first base. V is cut back by 7 bases and J by 5 bases, with 8 bases in the junction unmatched. The clonotype originates from a human donor who gave cord blood stem cells for thymic organoid culture, a cardiac surgery patient who gave postnatal thymus, or a blood donor (not recorded which). The rearranged segments are TRBV29-1 and TRBJ2-5, and 9 bases in between align with TRBD1. The sequencing sample was made of naive CD8+ T cells from blood. Interpreted using the paper, the cell subset or site label stands for: CD3+TCRalphabeta+CD8SP T cells; for blood, CD45RO-CCR7+ naive CD8+ T cells. In nucleotides, the sequence is TGCAGCGAATGGACAGGGACAGGGGAGACCCAGTACTAC. The encoded protein is CSEWTGTGETQYY.